Each of the 9 T cell receptor beta chains below was sequenced from the same sample in a study of beta chain features in type 1 diabetes. All of the isolated RNA was reverse transcribed, so expressed TCRB transcripts were sequenced. The table came from immunoSEQ multiplex PCR; TCRdb's copy has only in-frame clones and leaves some out. The table lists fewer than 900,000 clones, 17% of them singletons, with 0.02% to 0.025% in the top ten. The sequenced material came from naive CD4+ T cells from blood. The receptor set was obtained from a woman between 18 and 29 years old in good health.

This clone occurred a few times. The V gene is TRBV29-1, the J gene TRBJ2-1, with TRBD2 as a possible D gene (6 bases). CDR1 and CDR2 from the germline V gene are SQVTM and ANQGSEA. The CDR3 loop spans 12 amino acids. Trimming shortened V by 7 bases and J by 6 bases, and 13 bases separated the two germline ends. CDR3 loop: CSARGGVNEQFF. The DNA of the CDR3 is TGCAGCGCCCGAGGAGGGGTCAATGAGCAGTTCTTC.

Concerning this clone itself: Within the sample, other DNA sequences also encode this same CDR3. The J gene is TRBJ1-5, the V gene TRBV7-9, with D perhaps matching TRBD1 (6 bases). CDR1 and CDR2 from the germline V gene are SEHNR and FQNEAQ (reference sequence). Trimming removed 5 bases from V and 5 bases from J, with 7 bases in between. The CDR3 contains 12 residues. This CDR3 reads CASSGGDQPQHF. The CDR3 DNA is TGTGCCAGCAGCGGGGGCGATCAGCCCCAGCATTTT.

V and J are TRBV28 and TRBJ2-7; D gene ambiguous. The CDR3 extends over 14 amino acids. Germline values: CDR1 MDHEN, CDR2 SYDVKM. V was cut by 0 bases and J by 4 bases, with 10 bases left in between. CDR3 DNA sequence: TGTGCCAGCAGTTTATGGGGCGTGGGGTACGAGCAGTACTTC. As protein: CASSLWGVGYEQYF.

The chain recombines TRBV2 with TRBJ1-4; D may be TRBD1 (5 bases). Germline V CDR1 and CDR2: SNHLY, FYNNEI. The CDR3 runs 17 residues. The V and J ends lost 4 bases and 0 bases respectively, with 15 bases between them. CDR3 coding DNA: TGTGCCAGCAGTGTGCTCGGGGACGTTGCAACTAATGAAAAACTGTTTTTT. Translating it yields CASSVLGDVATNEKLFF.

The J gene is TRBJ2-1, the V gene TRBV4-1, with unresolved D. CDR1 MGHRA and CDR2 YSYEKL come from the germline V gene. The V end was cut by 4 bases, the J end by 0 bases, with 19 bases between. This CDR3 is built from 18 residues. The CDR3 region has the DNA TGCGCCAGCAGCCTCGAGAGTGGGCGGCAAAGCTCCTACAATGAGCAGTTCTTC. Protein: CASSLESGRQSSYNEQFF.

The chain carries TRBV18 and TRBJ2-2; 7 positions agree with TRBD1. Germline CDR1 is KGHSH and CDR2 is LQKENI. This CDR3 comprises 15 residues. The ends lost 5 bases at V and 2 bases at J; junction bases unmatched: 5. Here the CDR3 reads CASSEGTANTGELFF. The DNA of the CDR3 is TGTGCCAGCTCAGAAGGGACAGCCAACACCGGGGAGCTGTTTTTT.

CDR3 sequence: CASSRTSGIYYEQYF. As DNA, the CDR3 is TGTGCCAGCAGTCGGACTAGCGGGATCTACTACGAGCAGTACTTC. The chain links TRBV28 to TRBJ2-7, with 12 bases matching TRBD2. Germline V gene lookup returns CDR1 MDHEN and CDR2 SYDVKM. This CDR3 contains 15 residues. Trimming took 5 bases from V and 3 from J; bases not matched to a gene: 5.

This clone was found a few times. This sequence joins TRBV7-9 and TRBJ2-2; TRBD2 might be the D (7 bases). V shed 5 bases and J shed 0 bases, with 13 bases lying between them. This CDR3 contains 16 residues. The V gene's germline CDR1 is SEHNR and CDR2 FQNEAQ (reference sequence). CDR3 residues: CASSRRGAPNTGELFF. CDR3 DNA sequence: TGTGCCAGCAGCCGACGGGGGGCCCCGAACACCGGGGAGCTGTTTTTT. Combining the CDR3 with reference TRBV7-9 and TRBJ2-2 gives the whole variable domain DTGVSQNPRHKITKRGQNVTFRCDPISEHNRLYWYRQTLGQGPEFLTYFQNEAQLEKSRLLSDRFSAERPKGSFSTLEIQRTEQGDSAMYLCASSRRGAPNTGELFFGEGSRLTVL.

This clone was picked up one time. The chain combines TRBV7-3 with TRBJ2-7, with D maybe TRBD1 (6 bases). V gave up 5 bases and J gave up 2 bases, with 16 bases separating them. CDR1 is SGHTA and CDR2 is FQGTGA in the germline V gene. CDR3 size: 15 residues. The CDR3 DNA sequence: TGTGCCAGCAGCGCCCAGGGGAGCTCCACCTACGAGCAGTACTTC. Translation: CASSAQGSSTYEQYF.